This T cell receptor (beta chain) was observed in a study of blood T cell repertoires in COVID-19. Adults between about 18 and 95 years of age took part from fewer than 30 US areas. Germline CDR1 and CDR2: SGHVS and FQNEAQ. V was cut by 6 bases and J by 0 bases, with 6 bases left in between. The CDR3 runs to 14 residues. Authors' data handling: Reference gene primer amplification in the assay estimated nucleated cell counts. Some clones are missing from TCRdb's copy, which holds only in-frame ones; the method was immunoSEQ multiplex PCR. For V, J and clone size, that table is used; D and trimming come from the DNA. The sample holds under 300,000 clones; approximately 90% are singletons and the top ten take approximately 1.9%.

This chain connects TRBV7-8 to TRBJ1-6; D not certain. The receptor was isolated from a woman aged 18-29 years who had recovered from COVID-19. Sequenced material: PBMCs or T cells enriched from blood (not recorded which). CDR3 sequence reads: CASSKSSYNSPLHF. The CDR3 DNA sequence: TGTGCCAGCAGTAAGAGCTCCTATAATTCACCCCTCCACTTT.